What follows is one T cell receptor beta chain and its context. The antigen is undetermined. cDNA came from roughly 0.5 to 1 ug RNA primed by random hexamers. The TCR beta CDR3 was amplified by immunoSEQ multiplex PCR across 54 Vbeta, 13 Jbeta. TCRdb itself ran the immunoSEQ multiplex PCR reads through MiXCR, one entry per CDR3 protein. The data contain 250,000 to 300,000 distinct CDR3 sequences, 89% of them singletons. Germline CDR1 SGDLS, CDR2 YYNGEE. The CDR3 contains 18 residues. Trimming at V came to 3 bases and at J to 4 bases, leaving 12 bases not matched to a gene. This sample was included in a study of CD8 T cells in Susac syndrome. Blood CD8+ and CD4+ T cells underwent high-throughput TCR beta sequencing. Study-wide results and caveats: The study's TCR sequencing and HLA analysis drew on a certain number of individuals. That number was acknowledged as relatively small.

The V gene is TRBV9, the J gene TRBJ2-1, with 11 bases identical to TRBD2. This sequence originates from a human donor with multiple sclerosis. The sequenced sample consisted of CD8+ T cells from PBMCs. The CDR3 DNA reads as TGTGCCAGCAGCGCACTACTAGCGGGAGATGTGGGGTACAATGAGCAGTTCTTC. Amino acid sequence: CASSALLAGDVGYNEQFF.